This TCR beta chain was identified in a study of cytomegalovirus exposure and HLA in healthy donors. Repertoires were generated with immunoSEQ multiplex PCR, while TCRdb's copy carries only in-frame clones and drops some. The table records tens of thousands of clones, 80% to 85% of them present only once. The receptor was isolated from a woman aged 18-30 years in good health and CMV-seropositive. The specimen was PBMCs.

CDR3 nucleotides: TGTGCCAGCCAAATAGGGACAGGGGGCCATGAAAAACTGTTTTTT. Its protein is CASQIGTGGHEKLFF. The genes are TRBV28 and TRBJ1-4, with 12 bases matching TRBD1. This CDR3 is built from 15 residues. V lost 8 bases, J lost 6 bases, and 7 bases stayed unmatched. Germline CDR1 and CDR2: MDHEN and SYDVKM. The whole variable domain, remainder taken from reference TRBV28 and TRBJ1-4, is DVKVTQSSRYLVKRTGEKVFLECVQDMDHENMFWYRQDPGLGLRLIYFSYDVKMKEKGDIPEGYSVSREKKERFSLILESASTNQTSMYLCASQIGTGGHEKLFFGSGTQLSVL.